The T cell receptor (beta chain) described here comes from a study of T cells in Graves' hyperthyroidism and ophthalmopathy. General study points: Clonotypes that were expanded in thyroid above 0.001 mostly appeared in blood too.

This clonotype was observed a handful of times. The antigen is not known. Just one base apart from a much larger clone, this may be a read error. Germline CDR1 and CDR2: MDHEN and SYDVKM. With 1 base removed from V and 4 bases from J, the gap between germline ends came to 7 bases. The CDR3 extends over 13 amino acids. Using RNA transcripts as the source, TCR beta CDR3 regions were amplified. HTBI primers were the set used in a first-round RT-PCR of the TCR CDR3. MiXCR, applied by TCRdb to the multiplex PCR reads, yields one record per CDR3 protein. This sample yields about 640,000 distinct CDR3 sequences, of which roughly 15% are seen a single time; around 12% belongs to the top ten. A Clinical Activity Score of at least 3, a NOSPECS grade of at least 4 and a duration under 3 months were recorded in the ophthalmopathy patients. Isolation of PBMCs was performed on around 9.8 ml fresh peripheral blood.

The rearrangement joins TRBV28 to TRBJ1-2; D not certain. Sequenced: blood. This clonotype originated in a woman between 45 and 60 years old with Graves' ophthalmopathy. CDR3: CASSLSGIYGYTF. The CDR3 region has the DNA TGTGCCAGCAGTTTATCGGGGATCTATGGCTACACCTTC.